This entry lists 4 T cell receptor beta chains sequenced from one sample in a study of long-term antiretroviral therapy in people with HIV. Sequencing relied on immunoSEQ assay v3.0, run at survey level. Assay: immunoSEQ multiplex PCR; the TCRdb copy retains only in-frame clones and omits some. The sample has approximately 20,000 clones, about 81% seen once; the top ten hold approximately 8%. The sequencing here drew on unsorted PBMCs, taken 0.9 years after starting antiretroviral therapy. The origin of the receptors is a young man with HIV.

This chain links TRBV9 with TRBJ1-3; D is undetermined. The V end lost 1 base, the J end lost 1 base, and 9 bases lay between the germline ends. The CDR3 spans 15 residues. In germline, CDR1 is SGDLS, CDR2 YYNGEE. CDR3 residues: CASSVLGQSGNTIYF. DNA of the CDR3: TGTGCCAGCAGCGTACTTGGGCAGTCTGGAAACACCATATATTTT.

This clone was seen a handful of times. V and J are TRBV11-2 and TRBJ1-2, with D unresolved. Germline CDR1 is SGHAT and CDR2 is FQNNGV. Trimming took 5 bases from V and 8 from J, leaving 15 bases between them. This CDR3 spans 13 amino acids. Written as DNA, the CDR3 is TGTGCCAGCAGCCTACAGAACAGTTTAGGCTACACCTTC. As protein: CASSLQNSLGYTF. The full variable domain, rest sourced from reference TRBV11-2 and TRBJ1-2, is EAGVAQSPRYKIIEKRQSVAFWCNPISGHATLYWYQQILGQGPKLLIQFQNNGVVDDSQLPKDRFSAERLKGVDSTLKIQPAKLEDSAVYLCASSLQNSLGYTFGSGTRLTVV.

The J gene is TRBJ2-5, the V gene TRBV5-1; TRBD2 matches at 12 bases. Trimming at V came to 0 bases and at J to 1 base, leaving 7 bases not matched to a gene. Germline CDR1 SGHRS, CDR2 YFSETQ. CDR3 length: 18 amino acids. CDR3 in amino acids: CASSLGLAGGPVQETQYF. CDR3 nucleotide sequence: TGCGCCAGCAGCTTGGGGCTAGCGGGGGGGCCGGTCCAAGAGACCCAGTACTTC.

The V gene is TRBV6-1, the J gene TRBJ2-2, with D maybe TRBD1 (6 bases). Per the germline V gene, CDR1 is MNHNS and CDR2 is SASEGT. Trimming cost V 6 bases and J 5 bases, with 13 bases left between them. The CDR3 contains 14 residues. CDR3 protein: CASSRTGKTGELFF. The CDR3, as DNA: TGTGCCAGCAGCCGTACAGGGAAAACCGGGGAGCTGTTTTTT.